This TCR beta chain was sequenced during a study of CD8+CD57+ T cells in acquired aplastic anemia. As for the study in general: When averaged, DNA from sorted CD4+ and CD8+ cells came to 2.5 to 3.5 ug.

Per the germline V gene, CDR1 is SGHRS and CDR2 is YFSETQ. The CDR3 covers 14 residues. The V gene lost 1 base and the J gene lost 6 bases, with 10 bases spanning the gap. Patients picked for sequencing had shown CD8+CD57+ cell expansion detected by flow cytometry. None of the patients had been given any therapy when their blood was sampled. This clonotype was recorded many times. Its target is not known. CDR3 and TCR beta VDJ profiling relied on genomic DNA as the template. TCRdb recomputed calls from the reads with MiXCR, one row per CDR3 protein. The sample has more than 200,000 distinct CDR3 sequences; about half are singletons. Study observations and caveats: Patients and controls were not found to differ significantly in CD8+ Simpson's diversity. Patients and controls shared under 35 CD8+ CDR3 sequences, which appeared highly expressed in patients and within their immunodominant clones.

The genes are TRBV5-1 and TRBJ2-2; D might be TRBD1 (6 bases). This receptor was taken from a human donor with aplastic anemia. The sequencing sample was made of sorted CD4+, CD8+, or CD8+CD57+ T cells (not recorded which) from PBMCs. The CDR3 spells CASSLRTEPGELFF. In DNA, the CDR3 is TGCGCCAGCAGCTTGAGGACAGAACCCGGGGAGCTGTTTTTT.